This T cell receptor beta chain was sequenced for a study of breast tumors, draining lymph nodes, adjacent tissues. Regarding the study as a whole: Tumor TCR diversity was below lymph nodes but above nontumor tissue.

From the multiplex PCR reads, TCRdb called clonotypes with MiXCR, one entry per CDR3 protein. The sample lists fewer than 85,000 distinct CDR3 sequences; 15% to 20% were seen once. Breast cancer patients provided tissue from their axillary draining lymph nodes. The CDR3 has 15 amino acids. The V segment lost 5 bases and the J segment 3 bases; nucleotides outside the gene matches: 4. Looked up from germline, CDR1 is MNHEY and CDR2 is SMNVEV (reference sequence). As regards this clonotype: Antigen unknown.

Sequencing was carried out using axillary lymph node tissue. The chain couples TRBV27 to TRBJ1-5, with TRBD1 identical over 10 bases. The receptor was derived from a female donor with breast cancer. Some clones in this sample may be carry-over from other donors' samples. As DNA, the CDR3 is TGTGCCAGCAGTCCCGGGACAGGGGTCAATCAGCCCCAGCATTTT. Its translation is CASSPGTGVNQPQHF.